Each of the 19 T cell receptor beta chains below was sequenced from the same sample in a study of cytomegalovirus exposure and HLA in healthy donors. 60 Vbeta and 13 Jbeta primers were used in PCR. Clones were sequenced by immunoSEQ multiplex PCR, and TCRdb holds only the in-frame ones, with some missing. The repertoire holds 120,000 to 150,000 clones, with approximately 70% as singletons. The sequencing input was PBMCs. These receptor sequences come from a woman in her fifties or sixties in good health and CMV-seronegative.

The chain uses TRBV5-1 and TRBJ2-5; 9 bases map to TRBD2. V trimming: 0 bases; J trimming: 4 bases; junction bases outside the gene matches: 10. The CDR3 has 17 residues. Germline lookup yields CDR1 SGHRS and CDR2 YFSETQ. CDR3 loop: CASSLGTGGRERETQYF. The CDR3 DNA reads TGCGCCAGCAGCTTGGGGACTGGCGGGAGGGAACGAGAGACCCAGTACTTC.

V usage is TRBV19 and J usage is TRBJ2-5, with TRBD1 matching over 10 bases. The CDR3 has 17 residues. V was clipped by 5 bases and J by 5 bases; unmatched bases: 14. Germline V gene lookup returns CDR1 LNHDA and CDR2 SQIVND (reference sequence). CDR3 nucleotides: TGTGCCAGTAGTTTCCGAGCCGGACAGGGGGTTTTGGAGACCCAGTACTTC. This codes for CASSFRAGQGVLETQYF.

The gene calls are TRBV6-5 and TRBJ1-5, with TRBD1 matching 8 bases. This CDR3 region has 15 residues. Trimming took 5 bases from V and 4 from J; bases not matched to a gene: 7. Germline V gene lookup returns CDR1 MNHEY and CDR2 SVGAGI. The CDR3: CASSGTGPANQPQHF. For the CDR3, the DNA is TGTGCCAGCAGTGGGACAGGTCCAGCTAATCAGCCCCAGCATTTT.

The CDR3 here is CASSLGPPGGADTQYF. The CDR3 nucleotides read TGTGCCAGCAGCTTAGGCCCCCCGGGGGGGGCAGATACGCAGTATTTT. This chain connects TRBV7-2 to TRBJ2-3; 8 bases are a match to TRBD2. The CDR3 sequence is 16 residues long. Germline assignment: CDR1 SGHTA and CDR2 FQGNSA. V was pared by 1 base and J by 4 bases, with 7 bases of the junction left unmatched.

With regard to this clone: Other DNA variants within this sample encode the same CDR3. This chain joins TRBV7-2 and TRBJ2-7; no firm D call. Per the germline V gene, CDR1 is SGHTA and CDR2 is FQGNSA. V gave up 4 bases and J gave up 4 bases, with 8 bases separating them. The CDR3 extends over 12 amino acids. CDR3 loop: CASSSTSYEQYF. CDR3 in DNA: TGTGCCAGCAGCTCCACATCGTACGAGCAGTACTTC.

The CDR3 DNA follows: TGTGCCAGCAGCCAGGGTATGGGAGATACGCAGTATTTT. This gives the protein CASSQGMGDTQYF. The chain combines TRBV7-6 with TRBJ2-3; tentative D call: TRBD1 (5 bases). CDR1 and CDR2 from the germline V gene are SGHVS and FNYEAQ. The CDR3 sequence is 13 residues long. The V and J ends lost 5 bases and 5 bases respectively, with 11 bases between them.

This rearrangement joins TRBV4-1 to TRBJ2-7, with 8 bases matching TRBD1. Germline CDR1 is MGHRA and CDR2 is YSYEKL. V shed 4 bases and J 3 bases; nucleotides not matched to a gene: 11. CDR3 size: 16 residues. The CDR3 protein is CASSRIPQGAGYEQYF. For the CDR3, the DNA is TGCGCCAGCAGCCGGATACCTCAGGGGGCCGGCTACGAGCAGTACTTC.

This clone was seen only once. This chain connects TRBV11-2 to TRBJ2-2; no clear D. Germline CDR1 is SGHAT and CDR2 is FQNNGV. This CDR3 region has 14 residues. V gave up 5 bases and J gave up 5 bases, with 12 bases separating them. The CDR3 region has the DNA TGTGCCAGCAGCCCGGTGGGCCCAACCGGGGAGCTGTTTTTT. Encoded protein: CASSPVGPTGELFF.

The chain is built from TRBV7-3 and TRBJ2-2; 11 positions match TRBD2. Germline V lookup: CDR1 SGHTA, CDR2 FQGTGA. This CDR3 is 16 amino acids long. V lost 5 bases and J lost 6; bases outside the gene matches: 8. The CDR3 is CASSPTSGRGAGELFF. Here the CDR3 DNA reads TGTGCCAGCAGCCCCACTAGCGGGAGAGGGGCCGGGGAGCTGTTTTTT.

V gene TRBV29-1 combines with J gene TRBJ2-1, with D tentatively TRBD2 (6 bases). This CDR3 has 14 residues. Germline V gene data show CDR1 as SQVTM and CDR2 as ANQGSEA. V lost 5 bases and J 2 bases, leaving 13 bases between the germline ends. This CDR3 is CSVRFAGPYNEQFF. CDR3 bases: TGCAGCGTTCGATTCGCGGGACCCTACAATGAGCAGTTCTTC.

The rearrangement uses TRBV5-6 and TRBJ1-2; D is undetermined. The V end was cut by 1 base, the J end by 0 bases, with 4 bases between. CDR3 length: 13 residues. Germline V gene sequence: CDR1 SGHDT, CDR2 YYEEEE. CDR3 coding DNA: TGTGCCAGCAGCTTGTCGGCTAACTATGGCTACACCTTC. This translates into CASSLSANYGYTF. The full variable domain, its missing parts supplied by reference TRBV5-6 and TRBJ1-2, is DAGVTQSPTHLIKTRGQQVTLRCSPKSGHDTVSWYQQALGQGPQFIFQYYEEEERQRGNFPDRFSGHQFPNYSSELNVNALLLGDSALYLCASSLSANYGYTFGSGTRLTVV.

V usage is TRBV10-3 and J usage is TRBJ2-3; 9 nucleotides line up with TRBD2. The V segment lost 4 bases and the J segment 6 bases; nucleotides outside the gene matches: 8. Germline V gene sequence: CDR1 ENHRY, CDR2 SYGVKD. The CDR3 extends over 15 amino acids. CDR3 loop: CAISVLGRGGDTQYF. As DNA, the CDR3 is TGTGCCATCAGTGTCCTGGGGCGGGGGGGGGATACGCAGTATTTT.

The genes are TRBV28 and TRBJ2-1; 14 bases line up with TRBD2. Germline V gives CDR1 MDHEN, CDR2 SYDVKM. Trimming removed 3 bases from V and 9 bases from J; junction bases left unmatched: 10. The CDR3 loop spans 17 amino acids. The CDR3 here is CASSLGLAGVQGGEQFF. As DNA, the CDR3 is TGTGCCAGCAGTTTGGGACTAGCGGGAGTTCAAGGGGGTGAGCAGTTCTTC.

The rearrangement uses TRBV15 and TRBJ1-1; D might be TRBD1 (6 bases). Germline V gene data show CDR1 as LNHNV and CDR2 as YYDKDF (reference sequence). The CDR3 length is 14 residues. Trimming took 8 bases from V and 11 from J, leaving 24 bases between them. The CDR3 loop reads CATGGQGSLRDAFF. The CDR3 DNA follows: TGTGCCACCGGTGGTCAGGGGTCGTTGAGAGATGCTTTCTTT. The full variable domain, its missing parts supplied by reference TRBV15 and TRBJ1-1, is DAMVIQNPRYQVTQFGKPVTLSCSQTLNHNVMYWYQQKSSQAPKLLFHYYDKDFNNEADTPDNFQSRRPNTSFCFLDIRSPGLGDTAMYLCATGGQGSLRDAFFGQGTRLTVV.

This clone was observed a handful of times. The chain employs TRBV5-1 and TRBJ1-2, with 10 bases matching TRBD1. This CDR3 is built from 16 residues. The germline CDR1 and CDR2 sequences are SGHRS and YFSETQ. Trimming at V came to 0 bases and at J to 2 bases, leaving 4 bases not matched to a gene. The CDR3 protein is CASSLGQGALNYGYTF. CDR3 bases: TGCGCCAGCAGCTTGGGACAGGGGGCATTAAACTATGGCTACACCTTC. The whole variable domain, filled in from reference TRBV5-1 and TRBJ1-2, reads KAGVTQTPRYLIKTRGQQVTLSCSPISGHRSVSWYQQTPGQGLQFLFEYFSETQRNKGNFPGRFSGRQFSNSRSEMNVSTLELGDSALYLCASSLGQGALNYGYTFGSGTRLTVV.

The chain's CDR3 is CASSYGLASYNEQFF. In DNA form, the CDR3 reads TGCGCCAGCAGCTACGGACTAGCCTCCTACAATGAGCAGTTCTTC. The genes are TRBV5-1 and TRBJ2-1; 8 bases map to TRBD2. V was clipped by 3 bases and J by 0 bases; unmatched bases: 2. The CDR3 length is 15 residues. The germline V gene has CDR1 SGHRS and CDR2 YFSETQ.

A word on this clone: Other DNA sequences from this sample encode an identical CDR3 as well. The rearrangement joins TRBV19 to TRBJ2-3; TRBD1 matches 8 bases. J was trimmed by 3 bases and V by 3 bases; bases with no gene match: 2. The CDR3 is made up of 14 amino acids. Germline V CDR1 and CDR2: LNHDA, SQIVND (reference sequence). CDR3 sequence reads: CASSIRTGTDTQYF. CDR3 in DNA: TGTGCCAGTAGTATTAGGACAGGGACAGATACGCAGTATTTT.

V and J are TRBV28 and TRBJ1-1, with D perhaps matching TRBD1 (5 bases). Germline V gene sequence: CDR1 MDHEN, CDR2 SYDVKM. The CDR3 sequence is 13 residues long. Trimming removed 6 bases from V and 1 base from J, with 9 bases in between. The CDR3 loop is CASSWGGNTEAFF. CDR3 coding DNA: TGTGCCAGCAGCTGGGGCGGGAACACTGAAGCTTTCTTT.

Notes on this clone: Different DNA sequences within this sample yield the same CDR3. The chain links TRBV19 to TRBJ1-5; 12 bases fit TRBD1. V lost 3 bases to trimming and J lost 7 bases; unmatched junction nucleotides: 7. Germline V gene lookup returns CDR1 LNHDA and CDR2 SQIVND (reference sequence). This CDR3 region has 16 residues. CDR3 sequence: CASSIPGQGARQPQHF. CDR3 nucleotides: TGTGCCAGTAGTATCCCGGGACAGGGGGCACGGCAGCCCCAGCATTTT.